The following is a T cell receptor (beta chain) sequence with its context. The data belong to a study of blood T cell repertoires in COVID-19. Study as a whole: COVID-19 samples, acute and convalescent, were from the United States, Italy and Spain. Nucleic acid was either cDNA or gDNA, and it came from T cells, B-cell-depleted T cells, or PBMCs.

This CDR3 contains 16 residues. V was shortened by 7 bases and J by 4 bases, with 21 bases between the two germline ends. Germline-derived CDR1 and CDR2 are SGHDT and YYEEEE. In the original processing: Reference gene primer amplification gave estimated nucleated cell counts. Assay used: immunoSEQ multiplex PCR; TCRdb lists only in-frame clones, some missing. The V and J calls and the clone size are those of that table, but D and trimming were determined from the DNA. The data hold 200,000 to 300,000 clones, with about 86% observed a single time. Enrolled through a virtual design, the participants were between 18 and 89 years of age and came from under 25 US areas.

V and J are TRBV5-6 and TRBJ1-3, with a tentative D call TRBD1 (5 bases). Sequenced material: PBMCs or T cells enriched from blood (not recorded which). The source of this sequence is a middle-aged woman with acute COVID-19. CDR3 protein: CASYYRGGSRGNTIYF. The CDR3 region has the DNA TGTGCCAGCTATTACCGCGGGGGGAGCAGAGGAAACACCATATATTTT.